One TCR beta chain is described in this entry. Its antigen is not known. Trimming left V 4 bases short and J 5 bases short, with 6 bases between. This CDR3 spans 12 amino acids. Looked up from germline, CDR1 is KGHSH and CDR2 is LQKENI. This sample is part of a study of beta chain features in type 1 diabetes. Overall study findings and caveats: Patients with type 1 diabetes carried fewer insertions and had more deletions at their VDJ junctions. Relative to healthy donors, patients appeared to have naive, central memory and Treg TCRB repertoires that were more similar.

The isolated RNA, all of it, was reverse transcribed, so expressed TCRB transcripts were what got sequenced. Naive, central memory and regulatory T cell samples produced a mean of about 3.4 million reads. Libraries were prepared by immunoSEQ multiplex PCR; TCRdb keeps only in-frame clonotypes and omits some of them. The sample holds roughly 300,000 clones, 11% to 15% seen once. The chain couples TRBV18 to TRBJ1-5; the D is unclear. The sample taken for sequencing was central memory CD4+ T cells from blood. This TCR was recovered from a man aged 25-45 years in good health. CDR3 DNA: TGTGCCAGCTCACAGGGTTATCAGCCCCAGCATTTT. It translates to CASSQGYQPQHF. Complete variable domain (other parts from reference TRBV18 and TRBJ1-5): NAGVMQNPRHLVRRRGQEARLRCSPMKGHSHVYWYRQLPEEGLKFMVYLQKENIIDESGMPKERFSAEFPKEGPSILRIQQVVRGDSAAYFCASSQGYQPQHFGDGTRLSIL.